Listed below are T cell receptor beta chains from one sample, sequenced in a study of a mutant IDH1 vaccine in newly diagnosed glioma. These receptors' targets are unknown. Measured with immunoSEQ multiplex PCR; TCRdb has only the in-frame clones, and not every one. The table lists about 36,000 clones, roughly 79% of them singletons. The sample in question was PBMCs, obtained from a glioma patient whose treatment included an IDH1 peptide vaccine. The receptors were sampled from a man between 50 and 59 years old with glioma. Both conserved end residues are part of each CDR3. Each record gives: clone size, D gene, J gene, V gene, CDR3 DNA, CDR3 protein. D genes are given only for firm matches. Only some rows state a clone size, as once, few, many or a class for expanded clones.

>-|TRBD1|TRBJ2-7|TRBV11-3
TGTGCCAGCAGCTTAAGGGCAGGGGGCCACGAGCAGTACTTC
CASSLRAGGHEQYF
>once|-|TRBJ1-2|TRBV5-4
TGTGCCAGCAGCTTGGATGCAGGGGCGGACCTTAACTATGGCTACACCTTC
CASSLDAGADLNYGYTF
>-|-|TRBJ2-7|TRBV11-2
TGTGCCAGCAGGGCGCCGAGGGACTCCTACGAGCAGTACTTC
CASRAPRDSYEQYF
>-|-|TRBJ2-5|TRBV4-3
TGCGCCAGCAGCCAAGATCGAGCCGCAATGGAGACCCAGTACTTC
CASSQDRAAMETQYF
>few|-|TRBJ1-5|TRBV29-1
TGCAGCGTTGCCGAGGGGGTTATTGGCAATCAGCCCCAGCATTTT
CSVAEGVIGNQPQHF
>-|TRBD2|TRBJ2-1|TRBV9
TGTGCCAGCAGCGCTAGCGGGAGTGGGTACAATGAGCAGTTCTTC
CASSASGSGYNEQFF
>-|-|TRBJ1-6|TRBV4-1
TGCGCCAGCAGCCAAGAAGAATTTCTCACCCTCCACTTT
CASSQEEFLTLHF
>few|TRBD1|TRBJ1-4|TRBV25-1
TGTGCCAGCAGTGAATCAAGGGGGCTGACTAATGAAAAACTGTTTTTT
CASSESRGLTNEKLFF
>-|TRBD2|TRBJ2-1|TRBV7-2
TGTGCCAGCAGCCAACTAGCGGGAAGTGTGGGTGAGCAGTTCTTC
CASSQLAGSVGEQFF
>-|-|TRBJ1-1|TRBV2
TGTGCCAGCAGTGAAGAGGTTAGGACTGAAGCTTTCTTT
CASSEEVRTEAFF
>-|TRBD1|TRBJ2-7|TRBV18
TGTGCCAGCTCACCTTCCGGGACAGAGACTAATTCCTACGAGCAGTACTTC
CASSPSGTETNSYEQYF
>-|TRBD1|TRBJ2-7|TRBV5-1
TGCGCCAGCAGCACGACAGGGGGCGACTACGAGCAGTACTTC
CASSTTGGDYEQYF
>-|TRBD1|TRBJ1-2|TRBV28
TGTGCCAGCAGTCCGCGCAAAGTCCTCTACAGGGGGAATGGCTACACCTTC
CASSPRKVLYRGNGYTF
>-|-|TRBJ1-5|TRBV6-5
TGTGCCAGCAGTTATGGGAGCAATCAGCCCCAGCATTTT
CASSYGSNQPQHF
>-|-|TRBJ2-1|TRBV11-1
TGTGCCAGCAGCTTACCCCCCTACAATGAGCAGTTCTTC
CASSLPPYNEQFF
>-|-|TRBJ2-2|TRBV5-1
TGCGCCAGCAGCTTCACGAGCGATCCCGGGGAGCTGTTTTTT
CASSFTSDPGELFF
>once|-|TRBJ1-5|TRBV6-1
TGTGCCAGCAACAGGGAAAGCGATCAGCCCCAGCATTTT
CASNRESDQPQHF
>few|-|TRBJ1-1|TRBV2
TGTGCCAGCACAGGAGGCACTGAAGCTTTCTTT
CASTGGTEAFF
>once|-|TRBJ2-7|TRBV6-6
TGTGCCAGCAGCCCACCACCGATGACTAGCGAGCAGTACTTC
CASSPPPMTSEQYF
>-|-|TRBJ1-1|TRBV5-6
TGTGCCAGCAGCTCCCCAAGGGGGGCCGCTTTCTTT
CASSSPRGAAFF
>-|-|TRBJ1-1|TRBV11-2
TGTGCCAGCAGCTCCCCAATGAGAGCGGGGGGCGCCGAAGCTTTCTTT
CASSSPMRAGGAEAFF
>-|TRBD1|TRBJ2-5|TRBV5-1
TGCGCCAGCAGCTCGTCACGACAACGGGACAGAGAAGAGACCCAGTACTTC
CASSSSRQRDREETQYF
>-|-|TRBJ1-1|TRBV15
TGTGCCACCAGCATTCGGGCCCTGAACACTGAAGCTTTCTTT
CATSIRALNTEAFF
>few|-|TRBJ1-2|TRBV18
TGTGCCAGCTCACCACCGTCGACAGGTGGGTCCTATGGCTACACCTTC
CASSPPSTGGSYGYTF
>-|TRBD2|TRBJ2-1|TRBV19
TGTGCCAGTATTCCCTCCAGCGGGGGGTTCTACAATGAGCAGTTCTTC
CASIPSSGGFYNEQFF
>-|TRBD1|TRBJ2-4|TRBV5-6
TGTGCCAGCAGCTTGGCCAACAGGGGGCTTTGGGGCATTCAGTACTTC
CASSLANRGLWGIQYF
>-|-|TRBJ1-5|TRBV27
TGTGCCAGCAGCCGGACGGGTCGGGAGCCCCAGCATTTT
CASSRTGREPQHF
>few|TRBD1|TRBJ2-2|TRBV4-3
TGCGCCAGCAGCCAGTATACCGGGACAGGGGGCGGGGAGCTGTTTTTT
CASSQYTGTGGGELFF
>once|-|TRBJ1-6|TRBV7-8
TGTGCCAGCAGCTGGGGGGACAAACTTTCACCCCTCCACTTT
CASSWGDKLSPLHF
>-|-|TRBJ1-3|TRBV11-3
TGTGCCAGCAGGCGTGCGGCCCACTCTGGAAACACCATATATTTT
CASRRAAHSGNTIYF
>-|-|TRBJ2-7|TRBV5-1
TGCGCCAGCACCGAACCGGGACAAGGTGACTACGAGCAGTACTTC
CASTEPGQGDYEQYF
>-|-|TRBJ2-7|TRBV30
TGTGCCGGGGGGCTCAACGTTTACGAGCAGTACTTC
CAGGLNVYEQYF
>-|-|TRBJ2-7|TRBV5-8
TGTGCCAGCAGCTTCGGGACAACCTACGAGCAGTACTTC
CASSFGTTYEQYF
>-|-|TRBJ2-7|TRBV11-3
TGTGCCAGCAGCCCTCCGATGTGGCAGAAGGAAGTCGACGAGCAGTACTTC
CASSPPMWQKEVDEQYF
>-|-|TRBJ2-7|TRBV27
TGTGCCAGCAGTTTATCGATGGGAGGCTACGAGCAGTACTTC
CASSLSMGGYEQYF
>few|-|TRBJ1-1|TRBV5-4
TGTGCCAGCTCCCGAGGGCAGAGGAACACTGAAGCTTTCTTT
CASSRGQRNTEAFF
>once|-|TRBJ2-1|TRBV29-1
TGCAGCGTTGAGGGGGTGGAGACATACAATGAGCAGTTCTTC
CSVEGVETYNEQFF
>-|-|TRBJ1-4|TRBV19
TGTGCCAGTAGTCCACGGGGCAGTTTTGTTCGGGCTAATGAAAAACTGTTTTTT
CASSPRGSFVRANEKLFF
>-|-|TRBJ2-3|TRBV19
TGTGCCAGTAGTTTAAAAACGGGGGGCACAGATACGCAGTATTTT
CASSLKTGGTDTQYF
>-|-|TRBJ1-1|TRBV5-5
TGTGCCAGCAGCGTTATGACGGTGAACACTGAAGCTTTCTTT
CASSVMTVNTEAFF
>-|TRBD1|TRBJ2-7|TRBV11-2
TGTGCCAGCAGCTTAGGACAGGGAAGTTCCTACGAGCAGTACTTC
CASSLGQGSSYEQYF
>-|-|TRBJ2-5|TRBV4-1
TGCGCCAGCAGCCAAGATTTCGAGACCCAGTACTTC
CASSQDFETQYF
>-|TRBD1|TRBJ2-5|TRBV15
TGTGCCACCAGCCGGACAGGGCAAGAGACCCAGTACTTC
CATSRTGQETQYF
>-|TRBD1|TRBJ2-7|TRBV5-1
TGCGCCAGCAGCTTCGGGACAGGGTTCACTCTCGAGCAGTACTTC
CASSFGTGFTLEQYF
>-|-|TRBJ2-1|TRBV7-2
TGTGCCAGCAGCTCTGGACTAACCAATGAGCAGTTCTTC
CASSSGLTNEQFF
>once|-|TRBJ1-3|TRBV9
TGTGCCAGCAGCGTAGTCGGGGGGTGGTCTGGAAACACCATATATTTT
CASSVVGGWSGNTIYF
>-|-|TRBJ2-3|TRBV13
TGTGCCAGCAGCTCCTGGGACGCCGCAGGTTGGCAGTATTTT
CASSSWDAAGWQYF
>once|-|TRBJ1-2|TRBV18
TGTGCCAGCTCACCATCAGGGTACAGTGGCTACACCTTC
CASSPSGYSGYTF
>-|-|TRBJ1-2|TRBV23-1
TGCGCGACGGGGGATCGTATCGGCTACACCTTC
CATGDRIGYTF
>-|TRBD1|TRBJ1-1|TRBV7-6
TGTGCCAGCAGCTTAGACAACAGGGGGGTAGCTTTCTTT
CASSLDNRGVAFF
>-|-|TRBJ1-2|TRBV7-9
TGTGCCAGCAGCAGCGGGGGTCATAACTATGGCTACACCTTC
CASSSGGHNYGYTF